This TCR beta chain was identified during a study of OX40 agonist ivuxolimab in advanced cancers. In the study overall: Cohort: 80% to 90% men, mean age around 60, aged about 23 to 79. Study-wide findings and caveats: There were, on average, more expanded clones in CD8+ T cells than in CD4+.

This CDR3 spans 16 amino acids. V was cut by 5 bases and J by 0 bases, with 16 bases left in between. The germline CDR1 and CDR2 sequences are SGHVS and FQNEAQ. The data were produced by immunoSEQ multiplex PCR, yet TCRdb's version contains in-frame clones alone and is incomplete. The data contain tens of thousands of clones, about 91% of them singletons. A note on this clone: Its antigen is not known.

V is TRBV7-8 and J is TRBJ2-5; a weak D match, TRBD1 (5 bases). The TCR comes from an adult with an advanced solid tumor such as melanoma, head and neck, liver or kidney cancer. Sample: CD4+ or CD8+ T cells sorted from blood, taken in a trial of the OX40 agonist ivuxolimab. Here the CDR3 reads CASSQQAAAYQETQYF. CDR3 DNA sequence: TGTGCCAGCAGCCAACAGGCGGCTGCTTACCAAGAGACCCAGTACTTC.